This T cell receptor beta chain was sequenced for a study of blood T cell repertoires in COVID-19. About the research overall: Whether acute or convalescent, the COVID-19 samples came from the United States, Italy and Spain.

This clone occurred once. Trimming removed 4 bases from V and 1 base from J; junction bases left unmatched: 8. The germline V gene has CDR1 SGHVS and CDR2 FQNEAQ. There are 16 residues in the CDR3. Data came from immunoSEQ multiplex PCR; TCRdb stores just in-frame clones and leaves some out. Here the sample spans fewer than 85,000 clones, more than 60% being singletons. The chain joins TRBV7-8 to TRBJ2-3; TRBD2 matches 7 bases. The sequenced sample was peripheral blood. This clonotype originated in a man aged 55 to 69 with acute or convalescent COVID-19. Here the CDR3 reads CASSWREGQGTDTQYF. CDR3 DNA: TGTGCCAGCAGCTGGAGGGAGGGCCAGGGCACAGATACGCAGTATTTT.